Sequencing of this T cell receptor beta chain was carried out in a study of memory CD4+ T cells and cytomegalovirus serostatus. Study-level information: Donors were healthy Belgian adults, some 10 CMV seropositive and some 24 seronegative.

Single viable CD3+CD4+CD8-CD45RO+ cells were sorted as the memory CD4+ T cells. Using immunoSEQ multiplex PCR, the repertoire was profiled, and TCRdb retains in-frame clones only, with some absent. The table lists about 73,000 clones, roughly 80% of them singletons. In germline, CDR1 is DFQATT, CDR2 SNEGSKA (reference sequence). V lost 6 bases to trimming and J lost 6 bases, with 10 bases between them. This CDR3 region has 11 residues. As for this clone: What it binds is unknown.

Whole-study findings and limits: Of approximately 150 reported CMV TCRbeta sequences, roughly 70 were found in memory CD4+ repertoires.

Sequencing was performed on memory CD4+ T cells from blood. The V and J genes are TRBV20-1 and TRBJ2-3, with D perhaps matching TRBD2 (6 bases). This receptor was taken from an adult in good health and CMV-seropositive. CDR3 region: CSANSGDTQYF. The DNA of the CDR3 is TGCAGTGCGAACAGCGGGGATACGCAGTATTTT.